These 29 T cell receptor beta chains were sequenced from one sample in a study of blood T cell repertoires in COVID-19. This table comes from immunoSEQ multiplex PCR, and its TCRdb copy is limited to in-frame clones, with some not included. The repertoire holds almost 250,000 clones, 86% seen once, with 5.5% to 6% in the top ten. What was sequenced was peripheral blood. The source of these receptors is a woman aged 80 or older with COVID-19, enrolled during active disease.

The chain has TRBV4-3 and TRBJ2-4; D is perhaps TRBD1 (5 bases). The V end lost 6 bases, the J end lost 0 bases, and 24 bases lay between the germline ends. This CDR3 region has 19 residues. Looked up from germline, CDR1 is LGHNA and CDR2 is YSLEER. CDR3 DNA: TGCGCCAGCAGGAAAAAGACAGCAATCTTTGAGCTAGCCAAAAACATTCAGTACTTC. This translates into CASRKKTAIFELAKNIQYF.

This CDR3 is CASKTGGGGAEAFF. In DNA form, the CDR3 reads TGTGCCAGCAAAACAGGGGGCGGAGGCGCTGAAGCTTTCTTT. This rearrangement joins TRBV7-9 to TRBJ1-1; 9 positions match TRBD1. This CDR3 region has 14 residues. Germline V gene sequence: CDR1 SEHNR, CDR2 FQNEAQ (reference sequence). Unmatched junction bases numbered 9, after V lost 7 bases and J lost 6 bases.

Notes on this clone: Mismatch with germline at one junction end may stem from a read error. V and J are TRBV28 and TRBJ2-1; unclear D gene. The CDR3 covers 11 residues. Germline V gives CDR1 MDHEN, CDR2 SYDVKM. This chain's CDR3 is CASSSFNEQFF. CDR3 coding DNA: TGTGCCAGCAGTTCCTTCAATGAGCAGTTCTTC.

The table lists this clone with a few counts. This chain uses TRBV5-1 with TRBJ2-2; 7 bases are a match to TRBD1. Germline lookup yields CDR1 SGHRS and CDR2 YFSETQ. The CDR3 is 14 residues long. The junction had 4 bases not matched to a gene; V was cut back by 3 bases and J by 5 bases. The CDR3 here is CASSSGTATGELFF. CDR3 coding DNA: TGCGCCAGCAGCTCTGGGACAGCAACCGGGGAGCTGTTTTTT.

The J gene is TRBJ1-5, the V gene TRBV3-1 (or the pseudogene TRBV3-2); 10 nucleotides line up with TRBD1. Unmatched junction bases numbered 1, after V lost 4 bases and J lost 1 base. Germline CDR1 LGHDT, CDR2 YNNKEL (reference sequence). There are 15 residues in the CDR3. The CDR3 nucleotides are TGTGCCAGCAGCCGGACAGGGGGAAGCAATCAGCCCCAGCATTTT. It specifies CASSRTGGSNQPQHF.

This clone was found a few times. The genes are TRBV5-8 and TRBJ1-6; D not certain. This CDR3 has 15 residues. Trimming took 1 base from V and 7 from J, leaving 12 bases between them. Germline V lookup: CDR1 SGHTS, CDR2 YDEGEE. CDR3 nucleotides: TGTGCCAGCAGCTTGAGTGTTTTCGGGAATTCACCCCTCCACTTT. The encoded protein is CASSLSVFGNSPLHF.

The chain links TRBV5-6 to TRBJ2-3; 11 positions match TRBD2. The V and J ends lost 6 bases and 0 bases, in that order; junction bases with no gene match: 12. There are 18 residues in the CDR3. In germline, CDR1 is SGHDT, CDR2 YYEEEE. CDR3 residues: CASTLLAGGFPSTDTQYF. CDR3 DNA: TGTGCCAGCACCCTTCTAGCGGGGGGATTCCCTAGCACAGATACGCAGTATTTT.

This clone was seen a few times. The chain combines TRBV19 with TRBJ1-1, with 7 nucleotides matching TRBD1. This CDR3 is built from 13 residues. Unmatched junction bases numbered 7, after V lost 7 bases and J lost 5 bases. The V gene's germline CDR1 is LNHDA and CDR2 SQIVND (reference sequence). CDR3 sequence: CASNRQGGTEAFF. CDR3 DNA: TGTGCCAGTAATCGACAGGGTGGAACTGAAGCTTTCTTT. The variable domain in full, with the rest retrieved from reference TRBV19 and TRBJ1-1, is DGGITQSPKYLFRKEGQNVTLSCEQNLNHDAMYWYRQDPGQGLRLIYYSQIVNDFQKGDIAEGYSVSREKKESFPLTVTSAQKNPTAFYLCASNRQGGTEAFFGQGTRLTVV.

V and J are TRBV5-5 and TRBJ2-2; 8 nucleotides agree with TRBD1. Germline V gene sequence: CDR1 SGHKS, CDR2 YYEKEE (reference sequence). CDR3 length: 15 residues. Trimming cost V 3 bases and J 1 base; bases outside gene matches: 2. The CDR3 nucleotides read TGTGCCAGCAGCTCCGGGACAGGGAACACCGGGGAGCTGTTTTTT. Translated, it gives CASSSGTGNTGELFF.

The rearrangement links TRBV6-5 to TRBJ1-1; the match to TRBD1 covers 9 bases. This CDR3 is 14 amino acids long. Germline trimming cut 5 bases from V and 11 bases from J; bases unmatched to any gene: 12. Germline V gives CDR1 MNHEY, CDR2 SVGAGI. CDR3 region: CASSIDRDRASAFF. As DNA, the CDR3 is TGTGCCAGCAGTATTGACCGGGACAGGGCTTCCGCTTTCTTT.

This clone was seen ten or more times. The rearrangement uses TRBV3-1 (or the pseudogene TRBV3-2) and TRBJ1-6; D possibly corresponds to TRBD1 (5 bases). With 4 bases removed from V and 8 bases from J, the gap between germline ends came to 15 bases. CDR3 length: 15 amino acids. Germline V gene lookup returns CDR1 LGHDT and CDR2 YNNKEL (reference sequence). This CDR3 reads CASSPLRATDSPLHF. DNA of the CDR3: TGTGCCAGCAGCCCTCTCAGGGCTACGGATTCACCCCTCCACTTT.

This clone occurred once. The chain uses TRBV7-6 and TRBJ2-5, with a weak D call TRBD1 (6 bases). The germline gives CDR1 SGHVS, CDR2 FNYEAQ. This CDR3 spans 15 amino acids. V was cut by 1 base and J by 5 bases, with 14 bases left in between. The CDR3 nucleotides read TGTGCCAGCAGCTTAGGAGGACAGCCGGGGGAGACCCAGTACTTC. Translation gives CASSLGGQPGETQYF.

The chain joins TRBV4-1 to TRBJ2-1; TRBD2 might be the D (6 bases). The V and J ends lost 0 bases and 2 bases respectively, with 11 bases between them. This CDR3 is built from 16 residues. Germline-derived CDR1 and CDR2 are MGHRA and YSYEKL. The CDR3: CASSQDSGGTYNEQFF. The CDR3 region has the DNA TGCGCCAGCAGCCAAGATTCCGGGGGAACCTACAATGAGCAGTTCTTC.

CDR3: CASTREDPAFWPQHF. For the CDR3, the DNA is TGTGCCAGCACCAGAGAGGATCCAGCCTTTTGGCCCCAGCATTTT. The chain joins TRBV2 to TRBJ1-5, with unresolved D. Deletions cut 7 bases from V and 9 bases from J, with 22 bases between. Looked up from germline, CDR1 is SNHLY and CDR2 is FYNNEI. The CDR3 has 15 residues.

The gene calls are TRBV18 and TRBJ1-6, with TRBD1 matching 7 bases. Germline V CDR1 and CDR2: KGHSH, LQKENI. Unmatched junction bases numbered 12, after V lost 3 bases and J lost 10 bases. CDR3 size: 16 residues. This chain's CDR3 is CASSPGDQGVKSPLHF. The CDR3 DNA is TGTGCCAGCTCACCGGGGGACCAGGGGGTAAAGTCACCCCTCCACTTT.

The chain employs TRBV18 and TRBJ2-1; D is unresolved. The CDR3 runs to 15 residues. Trimming cost V 3 bases and J 0 bases, with 9 bases left between them. From germline, CDR1 is KGHSH and CDR2 LQKENI. CDR3 protein: CASSPAVSSYNEQFF. In DNA, the CDR3 is TGTGCCAGCTCACCGGCGGTGAGCTCCTACAATGAGCAGTTCTTC.

This chain uses TRBV5-1 with TRBJ1-5, with D tentatively TRBD1 (5 bases). The CDR3 has 14 residues. V shed 5 bases and J shed 1 base, with 10 bases lying between them. Germline V CDR1 and CDR2: SGHRS, YFSETQ. CDR3 DNA sequence: TGCGCCAGCAGAAGGGACTTAAGCAATCAGCCCCAGCATTTT. Its translation is CASRRDLSNQPQHF. Combining the CDR3 with reference TRBV5-1 and TRBJ1-5 gives the whole variable domain KAGVTQTPRYLIKTRGQQVTLSCSPISGHRSVSWYQQTPGQGLQFLFEYFSETQRNKGNFPGRFSGRQFSNSRSEMNVSTLELGDSALYLCASRRDLSNQPQHFGDGTRLSIL.

The chain uses TRBV4-2 and TRBJ1-4; no definite D call. CDR1 and CDR2 (germline): LGHNA, YNFKEQ. Deletions cut 4 bases from V and 8 bases from J, with 11 bases between. The CDR3 has 13 amino acids. The CDR3 loop is CASSPAAEEKLFF. The CDR3 DNA sequence: TGTGCCAGCAGCCCGGCGGCAGAAGAAAAACTGTTTTTT.

This chain links TRBV19 with TRBJ1-1; maybe TRBD1 (5 bases). Germline V gene data show CDR1 as LNHDA and CDR2 as SQIVND (reference sequence). This CDR3 is built from 15 residues. V lost 5 bases and J 1 base, leaving 14 bases between the germline ends. The CDR3 loop reads CASSLNRFGNTEAFF. CDR3 bases: TGTGCCAGTAGTCTAAACAGGTTCGGGAACACTGAAGCTTTCTTT.

The rearrangement uses TRBV4-3 and TRBJ1-1; tentatively, D is TRBD1 (5 bases). Trimming removed 1 base from V and 1 base from J, with 10 bases in between. Germline V gives CDR1 LGHNA, CDR2 YSLEER. The CDR3 loop spans 15 amino acids. Written as DNA, the CDR3 is TGCGCCAGCAGCCAAGGTCGGACAAAGAACACTGAAGCTTTCTTT. This translates into CASSQGRTKNTEAFF.

This sequence joins TRBV19 and TRBJ1-5; 8 positions agree with TRBD1. The CDR3 sequence is 13 residues long. Germline CDR1 and CDR2: LNHDA and SQIVND (reference sequence). V lost 9 bases and J lost 4; bases outside the gene matches: 5. The CDR3 spells CASQGAGNQPQHF. The CDR3 DNA reads as TGTGCCAGCCAGGGGGCTGGGAATCAGCCCCAGCATTTT.

This chain connects TRBV5-4 to TRBJ1-1, with a possible D match to TRBD1 (5 bases). This CDR3 comprises 14 residues. Trimming cost V 4 bases and J 6 bases, with 16 bases left between them. CDR1 and CDR2 (germline): SGHNT, YYREEE (reference sequence). As DNA, the CDR3 is TGTGCCAGCAGCGTCGGGGGAGAGCTACCTGAAGCTTTCTTT. It specifies CASSVGGELPEAFF.

The chain couples TRBV3-1 (or the pseudogene TRBV3-2) to TRBJ1-3; D call uncertain. Germline CDR1 LGHDT, CDR2 YNNKEL (reference sequence). V was cut by 1 base and J by 4 bases, with 8 bases left in between. The CDR3 totals 14 residues. The CDR3 spells CASSQVPGGNTIYF. The CDR3 DNA sequence: TGTGCCAGCAGCCAAGTTCCGGGGGGAAACACCATATATTTT.

The chain employs TRBV3-1 (or the pseudogene TRBV3-2) and TRBJ2-3; D unresolved. CDR1 is LGHDT and CDR2 is YNNKEL in the germline V gene (reference sequence). The length of the CDR3 is 12 residues. V lost 1 base and J 6 bases, leaving 5 bases between the germline ends. The CDR3 is CASSQGPDTQYF. The DNA of the CDR3 is TGTGCCAGCAGCCAAGGGCCCGATACGCAGTATTTT.

The chain uses TRBV7-8 and TRBJ2-7, with TRBD1 matching 9 bases. The ends lost 0 bases at V and 5 bases at J; junction bases unmatched: 5. The CDR3 consists of 15 residues. CDR1 SGHVS and CDR2 FQNEAQ come from the germline V gene. This chain's CDR3 is CASSLALTGGDEQYF. DNA of the CDR3: TGTGCCAGCAGCTTAGCGTTGACAGGGGGGGACGAGCAGTACTTC.

Here the CDR3 DNA reads TGTGCCTGGAGTGCCCCCTCTAAGTACCCTTACTACGAGCAGTACTTC. This codes for CAWSAPSKYPYYEQYF. The chain combines TRBV30 with TRBJ2-7; D ambiguous. Germline CDR1 and CDR2: GTSNPN and SVGIG (reference sequence). V was clipped by 1 base and J by 3 bases, with 19 bases between them. CDR3 length: 16 amino acids.

The genes are TRBV11-2 and TRBJ2-1; 9 positions agree with TRBD2. CDR1 SGHAT and CDR2 FQNNGV come from the germline V gene. The CDR3 sequence is 17 residues long. V trimming: 1 base; J trimming: 4 bases; junction bases outside the gene matches: 8. DNA for the CDR3: TGTGCCAGCAGCTTAGGGGGAGCGGGGGGACTATACAATGAGCAGTTCTTC. Amino acids: CASSLGGAGGLYNEQFF.

This clone was seen just once. The chain carries TRBV18 and TRBJ1-2; no clear D. V was cut by 2 bases and J by 4 bases, with 14 bases left in between. CDR3 length: 15 residues. Germline V lookup: CDR1 KGHSH, CDR2 LQKENI. Here the CDR3 DNA reads TGTGCCAGCTCACCAGGTGTCGGAGCCAGCTATGGCTACACCTTC. Encoded protein: CASSPGVGASYGYTF.

V and J are TRBV7-3 and TRBJ2-1, with 8 positions matching TRBD2. The germline gives CDR1 SGHTA, CDR2 FQGTGA. V gave up 1 base and J gave up 3 bases; unmatched junction bases: 8. The CDR3 is made up of 17 amino acids. CDR3: CASSLNQAGAFYNEQFF. The DNA of the CDR3 is TGTGCCAGCAGCTTAAATCAAGCGGGGGCGTTCTACAATGAGCAGTTCTTC.